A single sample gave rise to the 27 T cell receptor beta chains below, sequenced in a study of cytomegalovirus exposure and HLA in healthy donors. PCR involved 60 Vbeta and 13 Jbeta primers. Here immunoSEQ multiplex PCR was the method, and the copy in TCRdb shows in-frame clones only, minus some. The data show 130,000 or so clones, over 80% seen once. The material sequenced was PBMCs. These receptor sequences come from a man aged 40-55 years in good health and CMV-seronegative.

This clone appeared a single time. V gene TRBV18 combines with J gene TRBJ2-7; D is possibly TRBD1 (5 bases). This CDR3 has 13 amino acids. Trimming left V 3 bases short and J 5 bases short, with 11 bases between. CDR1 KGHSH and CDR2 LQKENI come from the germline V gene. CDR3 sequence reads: CASSPAGMNEQYF. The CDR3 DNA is TGTGCCAGCTCACCCGCAGGGATGAACGAGCAGTACTTC.

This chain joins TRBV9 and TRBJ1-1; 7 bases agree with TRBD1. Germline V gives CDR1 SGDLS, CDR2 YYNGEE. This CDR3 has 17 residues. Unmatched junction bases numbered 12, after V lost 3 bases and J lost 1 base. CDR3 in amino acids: CASSATGTWGANTEAFF. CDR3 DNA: TGTGCCAGCAGCGCGACAGGGACCTGGGGAGCGAACACTGAAGCTTTCTTT.

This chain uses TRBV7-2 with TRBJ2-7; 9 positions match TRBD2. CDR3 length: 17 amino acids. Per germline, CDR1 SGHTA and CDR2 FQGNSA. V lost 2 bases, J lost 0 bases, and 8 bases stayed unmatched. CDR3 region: CASSLTAGGDFSYEQYF. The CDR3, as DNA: TGTGCCAGCAGCTTAACGGCGGGAGGGGATTTCTCCTACGAGCAGTACTTC. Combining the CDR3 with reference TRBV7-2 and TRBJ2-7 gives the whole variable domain GAGVSQSPSNKVTEKGKDVELRCDPISGHTALYWYRQSLGQGLEFLIYFQGNSAPDKSGLPSDRFSAERTGGSVSTLTIQRTQQEDSAVYLCASSLTAGGDFSYEQYFGPGTRLTVT.

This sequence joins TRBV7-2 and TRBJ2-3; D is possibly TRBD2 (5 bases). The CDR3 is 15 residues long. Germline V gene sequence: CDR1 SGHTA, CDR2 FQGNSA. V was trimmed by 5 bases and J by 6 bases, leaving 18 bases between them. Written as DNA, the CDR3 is TGTGCCAGCAGCCGTAGCCGGGATCCTCCCGATACGCAGTATTTT. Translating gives CASSRSRDPPDTQYF.

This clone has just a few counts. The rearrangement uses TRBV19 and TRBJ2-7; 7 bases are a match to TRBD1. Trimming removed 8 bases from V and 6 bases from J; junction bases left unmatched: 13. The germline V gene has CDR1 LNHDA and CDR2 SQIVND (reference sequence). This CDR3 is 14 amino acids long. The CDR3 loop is CASSSRQGDFEQYF. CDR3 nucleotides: TGTGCCAGTTCCTCCCGACAGGGTGATTTCGAGCAGTACTTC.

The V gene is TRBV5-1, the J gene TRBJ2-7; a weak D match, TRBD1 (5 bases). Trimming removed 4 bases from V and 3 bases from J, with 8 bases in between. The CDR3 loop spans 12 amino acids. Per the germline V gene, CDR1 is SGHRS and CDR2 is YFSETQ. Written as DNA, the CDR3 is TGCGCCAGCAGCCGCCAGGGCTACGAGCAGTACTTC. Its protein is CASSRQGYEQYF.

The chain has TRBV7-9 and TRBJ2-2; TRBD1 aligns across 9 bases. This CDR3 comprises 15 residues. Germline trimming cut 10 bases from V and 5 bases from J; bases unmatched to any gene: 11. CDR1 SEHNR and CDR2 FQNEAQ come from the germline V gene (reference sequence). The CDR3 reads CATYTQGAETGELFF. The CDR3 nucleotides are TGTGCCACTTACACACAGGGGGCGGAGACCGGGGAGCTGTTTTTT.

CDR3 loop: CASSSPGEGTGANVLTF. DNA for the CDR3: TGTGCCAGCAGCTCCCCAGGGGAGGGGACTGGGGCCAACGTCCTGACTTTC. The chain has TRBV5-4 and TRBJ2-6, with a tentative D call TRBD2 (7 bases). Germline V gene data show CDR1 as SGHNT and CDR2 as YYREEE (reference sequence). This CDR3 contains 17 residues. V was clipped by 3 bases and J by 2 bases, with 15 bases between them.

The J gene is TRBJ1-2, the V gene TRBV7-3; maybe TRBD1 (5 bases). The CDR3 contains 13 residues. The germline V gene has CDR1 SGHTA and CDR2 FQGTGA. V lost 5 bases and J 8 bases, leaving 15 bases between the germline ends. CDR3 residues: CASSRGGGEGYTF. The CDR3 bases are TGTGCCAGCAGCCGGGGCGGAGGGGAGGGCTACACCTTC.

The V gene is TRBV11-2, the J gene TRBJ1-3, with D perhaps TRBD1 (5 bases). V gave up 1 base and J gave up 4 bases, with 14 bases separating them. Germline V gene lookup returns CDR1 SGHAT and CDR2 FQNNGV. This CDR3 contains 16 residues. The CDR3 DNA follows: TGTGCCAGCAGCTTAGGAGTCAGGGCAAAGGGAAACACCATATATTTT. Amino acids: CASSLGVRAKGNTIYF.

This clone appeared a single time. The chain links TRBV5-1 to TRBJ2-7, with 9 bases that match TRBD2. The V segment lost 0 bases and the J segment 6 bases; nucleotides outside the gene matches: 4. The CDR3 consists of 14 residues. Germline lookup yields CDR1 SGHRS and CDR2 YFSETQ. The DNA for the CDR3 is TGCGCCAGCAGCTTGGGCGGGGGGGCGACCGAGCAGTACTTC. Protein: CASSLGGGATEQYF.

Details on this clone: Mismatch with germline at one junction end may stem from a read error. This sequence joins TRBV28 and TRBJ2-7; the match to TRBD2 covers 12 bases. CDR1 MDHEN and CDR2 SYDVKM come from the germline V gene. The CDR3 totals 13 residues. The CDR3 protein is CASSGTSGYGQYF. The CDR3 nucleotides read TGTGCCAGCAGCGGGACTAGCGGGTACGGGCAGTACTTC.

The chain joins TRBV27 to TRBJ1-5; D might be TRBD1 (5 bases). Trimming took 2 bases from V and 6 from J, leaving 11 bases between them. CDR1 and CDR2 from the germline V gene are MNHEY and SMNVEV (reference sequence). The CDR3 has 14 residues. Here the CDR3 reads CASSLRGEAQPQHF. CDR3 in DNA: TGTGCCAGCAGTTTAAGAGGGGAGGCTCAGCCCCAGCATTTT.

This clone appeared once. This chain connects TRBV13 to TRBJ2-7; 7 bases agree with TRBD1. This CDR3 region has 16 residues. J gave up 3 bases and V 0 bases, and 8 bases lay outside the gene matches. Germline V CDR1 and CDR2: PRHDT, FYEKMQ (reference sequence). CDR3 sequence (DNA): TGTGCCAGCAGCTTAGGTGGGACAGCGAGTTTCTACGAGCAGTACTTC. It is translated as CASSLGGTASFYEQYF.

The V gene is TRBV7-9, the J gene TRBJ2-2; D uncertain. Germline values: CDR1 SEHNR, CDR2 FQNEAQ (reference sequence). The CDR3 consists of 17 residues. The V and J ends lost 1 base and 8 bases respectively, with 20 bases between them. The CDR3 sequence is CASSLGAPHVSLGELFF. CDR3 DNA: TGTGCCAGCAGCTTAGGGGCACCCCATGTTTCATTAGGGGAGCTGTTTTTT.

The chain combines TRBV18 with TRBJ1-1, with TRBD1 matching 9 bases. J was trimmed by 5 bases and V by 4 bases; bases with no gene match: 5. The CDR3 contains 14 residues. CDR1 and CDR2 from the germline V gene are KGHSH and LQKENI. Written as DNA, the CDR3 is TGTGCCAGCTCACTCCGGGACAGGGCTACTGAAGCTTTCTTT. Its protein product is CASSLRDRATEAFF.

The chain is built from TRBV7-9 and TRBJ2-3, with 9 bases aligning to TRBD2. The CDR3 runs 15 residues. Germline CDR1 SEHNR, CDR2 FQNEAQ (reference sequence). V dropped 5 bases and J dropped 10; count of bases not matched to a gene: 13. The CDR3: CASSPTSGGGRAQYF. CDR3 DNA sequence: TGTGCCAGCAGCCCTACTTCAGGAGGCGGGAGGGCGCAGTATTTT.

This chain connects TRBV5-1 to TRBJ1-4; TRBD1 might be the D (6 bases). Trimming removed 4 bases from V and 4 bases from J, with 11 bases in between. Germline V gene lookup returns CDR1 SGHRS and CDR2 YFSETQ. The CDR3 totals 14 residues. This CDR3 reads CASSRGHDNEKLFF. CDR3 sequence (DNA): TGCGCCAGCAGCCGGGGACACGATAATGAAAAACTGTTTTTT.

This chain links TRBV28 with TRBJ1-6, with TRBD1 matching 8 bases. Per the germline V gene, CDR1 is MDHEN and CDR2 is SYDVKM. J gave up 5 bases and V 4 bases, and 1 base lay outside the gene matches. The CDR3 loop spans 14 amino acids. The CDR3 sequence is CASSSTGDNSPLHF. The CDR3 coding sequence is TGTGCCAGCAGTTCGACAGGGGATAATTCACCCCTCCACTTT.

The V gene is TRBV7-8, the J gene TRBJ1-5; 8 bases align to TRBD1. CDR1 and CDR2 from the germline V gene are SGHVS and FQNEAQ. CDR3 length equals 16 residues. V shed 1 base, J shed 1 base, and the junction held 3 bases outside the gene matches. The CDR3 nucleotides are TGTGCCAGCAGCTTAGGGACAGGGCGAAGCAATCAGCCCCAGCATTTT. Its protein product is CASSLGTGRSNQPQHF.

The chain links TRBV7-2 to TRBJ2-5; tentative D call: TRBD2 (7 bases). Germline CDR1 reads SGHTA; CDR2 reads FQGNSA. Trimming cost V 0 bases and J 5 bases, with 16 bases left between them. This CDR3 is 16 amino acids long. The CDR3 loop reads CASSLAGGGGEETQYF. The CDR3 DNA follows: TGTGCCAGCAGCTTAGCAGGAGGAGGGGGGGAGGAGACCCAGTACTTC.

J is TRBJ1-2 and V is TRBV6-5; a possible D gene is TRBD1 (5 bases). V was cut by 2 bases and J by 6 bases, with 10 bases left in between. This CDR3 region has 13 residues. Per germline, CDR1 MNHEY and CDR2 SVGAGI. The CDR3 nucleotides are TGTGCCAGCAGTTACAGGCAGGGCGATGGCTACACCTTC. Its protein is CASSYRQGDGYTF.

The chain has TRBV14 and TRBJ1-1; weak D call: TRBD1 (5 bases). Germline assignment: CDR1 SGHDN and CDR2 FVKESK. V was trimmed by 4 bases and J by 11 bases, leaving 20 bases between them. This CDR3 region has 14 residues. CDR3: CASSLYNGGTTAFF. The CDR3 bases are TGTGCCAGCAGCCTCTATAACGGGGGAACTACGGCTTTCTTT.

For the CDR3, the DNA is TGTGCCAGCAGCTTGGCCGGGAAGGGGAACACTGAAGCTTTCTTT. It specifies CASSLAGKGNTEAFF. This chain joins TRBV5-4 and TRBJ1-1, with D hard to call. V lost 0 bases and J 1 base, leaving 10 bases between the germline ends. Germline V gene data show CDR1 as SGHNT and CDR2 as YYREEE (reference sequence). The CDR3 covers 15 residues.

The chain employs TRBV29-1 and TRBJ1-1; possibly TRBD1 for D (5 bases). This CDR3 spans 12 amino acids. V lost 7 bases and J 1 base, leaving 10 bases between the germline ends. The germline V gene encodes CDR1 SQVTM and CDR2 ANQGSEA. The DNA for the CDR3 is TGCAGCGCCCGGGGGGAGAACACTGAAGCTTTCTTT. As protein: CSARGENTEAFF.

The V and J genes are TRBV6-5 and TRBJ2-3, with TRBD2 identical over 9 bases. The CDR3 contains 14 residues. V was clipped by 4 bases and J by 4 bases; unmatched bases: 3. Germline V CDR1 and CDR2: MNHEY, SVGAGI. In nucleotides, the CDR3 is TGTGCCAGCAGTTTGGCGGGGGGGGCAGATACGCAGTATTTT. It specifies CASSLAGGADTQYF.

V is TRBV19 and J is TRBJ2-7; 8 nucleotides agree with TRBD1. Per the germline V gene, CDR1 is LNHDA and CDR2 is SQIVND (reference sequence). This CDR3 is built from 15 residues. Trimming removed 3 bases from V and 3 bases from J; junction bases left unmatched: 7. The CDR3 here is CASSIIGQGNYEQYF. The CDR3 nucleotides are TGTGCCAGTAGTATTATCGGACAGGGAAACTACGAGCAGTACTTC. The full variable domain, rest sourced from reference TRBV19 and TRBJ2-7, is DGGITQSPKYLFRKEGQNVTLSCEQNLNHDAMYWYRQDPGQGLRLIYYSQIVNDFQKGDIAEGYSVSREKKESFPLTVTSAQKNPTAFYLCASSIIGQGNYEQYFGPGTRLTVT.